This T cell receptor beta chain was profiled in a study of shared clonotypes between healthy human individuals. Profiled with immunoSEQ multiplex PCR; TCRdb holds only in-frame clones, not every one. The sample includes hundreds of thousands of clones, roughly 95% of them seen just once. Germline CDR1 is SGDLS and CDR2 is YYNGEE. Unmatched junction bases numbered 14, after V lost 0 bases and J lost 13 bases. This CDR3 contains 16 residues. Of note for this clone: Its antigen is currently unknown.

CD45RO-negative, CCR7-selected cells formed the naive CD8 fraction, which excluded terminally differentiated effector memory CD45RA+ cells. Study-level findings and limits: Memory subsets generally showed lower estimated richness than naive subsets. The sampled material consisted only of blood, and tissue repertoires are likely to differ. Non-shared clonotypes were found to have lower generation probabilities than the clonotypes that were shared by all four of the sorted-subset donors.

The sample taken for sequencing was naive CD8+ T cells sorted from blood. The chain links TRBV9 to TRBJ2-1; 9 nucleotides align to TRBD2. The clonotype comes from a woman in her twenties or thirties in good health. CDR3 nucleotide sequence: TGTGCCAGCAGCGTAGCTGGAGTAGCGGGAGCTTCGGGTCAGTTCTTC. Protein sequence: CASSVAGVAGASGQFF.